This T cell receptor beta chain was observed in a study of cytomegalovirus exposure and HLA in healthy donors. Libraries were prepared by immunoSEQ multiplex PCR; TCRdb keeps only in-frame clonotypes and omits some of them. The sample yields 160,000 or so clones, more than 75% seen once. The CDR3 is made up of 15 amino acids. The V segment lost 0 bases and the J segment 8 bases; nucleotides outside the gene matches: 7. From germline, CDR1 is SGHAT and CDR2 FQNNGV. Comments on this clone: Its matching antigen is unknown.

Whole-study findings and limits: Subsequent analysis of the approximately 120 validation repertoires found a tendency for first-cohort TCR clusters to co-occur.

The chain couples TRBV11-2 to TRBJ2-1; 7 nucleotides align to TRBD2. The source of this sequence is a man aged 18 to 30 in good health and CMV-seronegative. Sequenced sample: PBMCs. The CDR3 sequence is CASSLDPGGWDEQFF. Here the CDR3 DNA reads TGTGCCAGCAGCTTAGACCCGGGGGGATGGGATGAGCAGTTCTTC.